The 27 T cell receptor beta chains listed next were all sequenced from one sample in a study of T cell changes during pregnancy in multiple sclerosis (dated by TCRdb to between 2017 and 2020). Receptor amplification or capture employed the immunoSEQ multiplex PCR assay. Held by TCRdb, this immuneACCESS table contains in-frame sequences only and omits some clones. Under half of the omission traces to an unresolved V gene where checked; the cause of the rest is unknown. Within this sample are approximately 64,000 clones, with about nine tenths of them counted one time only. Roughly 2.2% of the sample is held by the ten biggest clonotypes. Sequencing used peripheral blood, obtained in the second trimester of pregnancy. Receptor source: a female donor in good health, enrolled as a control in a pregnancy study.

This chain connects TRBV20-1 to TRBJ2-1; D is undetermined. Germline V gives CDR1 DFQATT, CDR2 SNEGSKA (reference sequence). The CDR3 extends over 11 amino acids. Trimming pared 1 base from V and 13 bases from J, leaving 11 bases between. The CDR3: CSARVAETQFF. The CDR3 DNA is TGCAGTGCTAGAGTGGCTGAGACTCAGTTCTTC.

CDR3 DNA sequence: TGTGCCAGCAGCCTAGGACTAGCGGGAGATTGGGAGACCCAGTACTTC. This encodes CASSLGLAGDWETQYF. The chain recombines TRBV28 with TRBJ2-5; the match to TRBD2 covers 13 bases. There are 16 residues in the CDR3. The trim removed 6 bases at V and 5 bases at J, leaving 9 bases unmatched. The germline CDR1 and CDR2 sequences are MDHEN and SYDVKM. The full variable domain, completed using reference TRBV28 and TRBJ2-5, is DVKVTQSSRYLVKRTGEKVFLECVQDMDHENMFWYRQDPGLGLRLIYFSYDVKMKEKGDIPEGYSVSREKKERFSLILESASTNQTSMYLCASSLGLAGDWETQYFGPGTRLLVL.

V gene TRBV4-2 combines with J gene TRBJ2-5; the D gene is possibly TRBD2 (5 bases). V lost 0 bases, J lost 10 bases, and 9 bases lay in between. Germline V lookup: CDR1 LGHNA, CDR2 YNFKEQ. The CDR3 consists of 12 residues. CDR3 DNA sequence: TGTGCCAGCAGCCAAGATTCGGAGGTCCAGTACTTC. This gives the protein CASSQDSEVQYF.

The gene calls are TRBV19 and TRBJ2-7, with TRBD2 matching 9 bases. V shed 2 bases and J 2 bases; nucleotides not matched to a gene: 4. The V gene's germline CDR1 is LNHDA and CDR2 SQIVND (reference sequence). The CDR3 totals 15 residues. CDR3 nucleotides: TGTGCCAGTAGTATAAGGCGGGAGGGGACCTACGAGCAGTACTTC. This codes for CASSIRREGTYEQYF.

This rearrangement joins TRBV2 to TRBJ1-1; a possible D gene is TRBD1 (5 bases). The CDR3 loop spans 15 amino acids. Per germline, CDR1 SNHLY and CDR2 FYNNEI. With 6 bases removed from V and 4 bases from J, the gap between germline ends came to 18 bases. The CDR3 is CASRDIRKGSTEAFF. The CDR3 DNA sequence: TGTGCCAGCAGGGACATCCGGAAAGGGTCCACTGAAGCTTTCTTT.

The rearrangement links TRBV30 to TRBJ1-3, with 7 bases matching TRBD1. The V segment lost 6 bases and the J segment 2 bases; nucleotides outside the gene matches: 10. The CDR3 consists of 15 residues. CDR1 and CDR2 (germline): GTSNPN, SVGIG (reference sequence). This CDR3 reads CACWDSRRPGNTIYF. The CDR3 DNA reads TGTGCCTGCTGGGACAGCCGGCGCCCTGGAAACACCATATATTTT.

The chain recombines TRBV5-6 with TRBJ2-5, with D possibly being TRBD1 (6 bases). The germline V gene encodes CDR1 SGHDT and CDR2 YYEEEE. V gave up 2 bases and J gave up 5 bases, with 13 bases separating them. This CDR3 spans 14 amino acids. The CDR3 reads CASSLASGEETQYF. Written as DNA, the CDR3 is TGTGCCAGCAGCTTAGCGTCAGGGGAGGAGACCCAGTACTTC.

This rearrangement joins TRBV2 to TRBJ1-1; the D gene is possibly TRBD1 (6 bases). This CDR3 spans 15 amino acids. The germline V and J ends were trimmed by 4 bases and 0 bases, with 12 bases remaining between them. Germline CDR1 SNHLY, CDR2 FYNNEI. The CDR3 protein is CASSVNRDMNTEAFF. The DNA for the CDR3 is TGTGCCAGCAGTGTAAACAGGGACATGAACACTGAAGCTTTCTTT.

V and J are TRBV10-3 and TRBJ1-2, with D uncertain. V was trimmed by 1 base and J by 7 bases, leaving 13 bases between them. This CDR3 is 14 amino acids long. Germline CDR1 reads ENHRY; CDR2 reads SYGVKD. The DNA of the CDR3 is TGTGCCATCAGTGAGTTGGAGGTCGGAAGTGGCTACACCTTC. It encodes CAISELEVGSGYTF.

The CDR3 sequence: CASFHPTSSYNEQFF. The CDR3 DNA reads as TGTGCCAGCTTTCACCCTACTAGCAGCTACAATGAGCAGTTCTTC. J is TRBJ2-1 and V is TRBV18; D is perhaps TRBD2 (6 bases). Germline V gene data show CDR1 as KGHSH and CDR2 as LQKENI. V gave up 7 bases and J gave up 3 bases, with 16 bases separating them. CDR3 size: 15 residues.

In this sample, this clone turned up once. The chain is built from TRBV19 and TRBJ2-7; D not resolved. The V and J ends lost 5 bases and 5 bases respectively, with 7 bases between them. The germline V gene encodes CDR1 LNHDA and CDR2 SQIVND (reference sequence). The length of the CDR3 is 11 residues. The DNA for the CDR3 is TGTGCCAGTAGTTTCCTCGACGAGCAGTACTTC. It yields the protein CASSFLDEQYF.

The V gene is TRBV28, the J gene TRBJ2-7; no firm D call. The germline CDR1 and CDR2 sequences are MDHEN and SYDVKM. The CDR3 extends over 12 amino acids. The V gene lost 1 base and the J gene lost 6 bases, with 7 bases spanning the gap. The CDR3 DNA reads TGTGCCAGCAGTTTATTTAAATCCGAGCAGTACTTC. Translated, it gives CASSLFKSEQYF.

CDR3 region: CASSPGQGPGNTIYF. CDR3 nucleotides: TGTGCCAGCAGCCCGGGACAGGGCCCTGGAAACACCATATATTTT. This chain connects TRBV11-3 to TRBJ1-3, with 9 bases aligning to TRBD1. Trimming took 5 bases from V and 2 from J; bases not matched to a gene: 4. From germline, CDR1 is SGHNT and CDR2 YENEEA. The CDR3 loop spans 15 amino acids. Complete variable domain (other parts from reference TRBV11-3 and TRBJ1-3): EAGVVQSPRYKIIEKKQPVAFWCNPISGHNTLYWYLQNLGQGPELLIRYENEEAVDDSQLPKDRFSAERLKGVDSTLKIQPAELGDSAVYLCASSPGQGPGNTIYFGEGSWLTVV.

The chain is built from TRBV28 and TRBJ1-1; D uncertain. Trimming shortened V by 8 bases and J by 0 bases, and 13 bases separated the two germline ends. Germline V gives CDR1 MDHEN, CDR2 SYDVKM. The CDR3 is 14 amino acids. The CDR3 DNA sequence: TGTGCCAGCCTTCGGGCGACTATGAACACTGAAGCTTTCTTT. This translates into CASLRATMNTEAFF.

The CDR3 region has the DNA TGTGCCAGACCCCCCAAGCGGGGGGGCTTCGATGAGCAGTTCTTC. Translation gives CARPPKRGGFDEQFF. V is TRBV2 and J is TRBJ2-1; TRBD2 aligns across 10 bases. Germline CDR1 SNHLY, CDR2 FYNNEI. This CDR3 is 15 amino acids long. V dropped 9 bases and J dropped 8; count of bases not matched to a gene: 13.

The chain carries TRBV28 and TRBJ1-1; 7 nucleotides line up with TRBD1. Germline lookup yields CDR1 MDHEN and CDR2 SYDVKM. J was trimmed by 0 bases and V by 8 bases; bases with no gene match: 6. The CDR3 has 14 amino acids. CDR3 region: CASLGQLMNTEAFF. CDR3 in DNA: TGTGCCAGCCTGGGACAGCTCATGAACACTGAAGCTTTCTTT.

This CDR3 is CSVRLAGAYEQYF. DNA for the CDR3: TGCAGCGTCAGACTAGCGGGTGCCTACGAGCAGTACTTC. The gene calls are TRBV29-1 and TRBJ2-7; 10 bases align to TRBD2. Germline lookup yields CDR1 SQVTM and CDR2 ANQGSEA. CDR3 length equals 13 residues. The ends lost 6 bases at V and 2 bases at J; junction bases unmatched: 4.

The rearrangement joins TRBV5-1 to TRBJ2-7; tentative D call: TRBD1 (6 bases). CDR1 is SGHRS, CDR2 YFSETQ, per germline. The CDR3 consists of 15 residues. Trimming took off 3 bases at V and 3 bases at J, with 16 bases between the two ends. The CDR3 region has the DNA TGCGCCAGCAGCTCAGGGGCCTATGGGTTCTACGAGCAGTACTTC. Amino acids: CASSSGAYGFYEQYF. The full variable domain, rest sourced from reference TRBV5-1 and TRBJ2-7, is KAGVTQTPRYLIKTRGQQVTLSCSPISGHRSVSWYQQTPGQGLQFLFEYFSETQRNKGNFPGRFSGRQFSNSRSEMNVSTLELGDSALYLCASSSGAYGFYEQYFGPGTRLTVT.

J is TRBJ2-3 and V is TRBV5-1; D is uncertain. Trimming removed 0 bases from V and 6 bases from J, with 11 bases in between. CDR1 is SGHRS and CDR2 is YFSETQ in the germline V gene. CDR3 length: 14 residues. Here the CDR3 DNA reads TGCGCCAGCAGCTTGGATTACCACTTCGATACGCAGTATTTT. It codes for CASSLDYHFDTQYF.

The CDR3 region is CASSPNQNPQALSNYGYTF. The CDR3 DNA reads as TGTGCCAGCAGCCCTAATCAAAACCCGCAGGCCCTATCTAACTATGGCTACACCTTC. This chain uses TRBV9 with TRBJ1-2; no firm D call. In germline, CDR1 is SGDLS, CDR2 YYNGEE. The CDR3 totals 19 residues. V shed 4 bases and J shed 0 bases, with 25 bases lying between them. The full variable domain, with the rest looked up from reference TRBV9 and TRBJ1-2, is DSGVTQTPKHLITATGQRVTLRCSPRSGDLSVYWYQQSLDQGLQFLIQYYNGEERAKGNILERFSAQQFPDLHSELNLSSLELGDSALYFCASSPNQNPQALSNYGYTFGSGTRLTVV.

This chain uses TRBV28 with TRBJ2-7, with unresolved D. Trimming shortened V by 4 bases and J by 6 bases, and 13 bases separated the two germline ends. Per the germline V gene, CDR1 is MDHEN and CDR2 is SYDVKM. The CDR3 runs 13 residues. The CDR3 loop reads CASSSPLGSEQYF. CDR3 bases: TGTGCCAGCAGTTCCCCTCTCGGGTCCGAGCAGTACTTC. Full variable domain (missing parts from reference TRBV28 and TRBJ2-7): DVKVTQSSRYLVKRTGEKVFLECVQDMDHENMFWYRQDPGLGLRLIYFSYDVKMKEKGDIPEGYSVSREKKERFSLILESASTNQTSMYLCASSSPLGSEQYFGPGTRLTVT.

The chain is built from TRBV2 and TRBJ2-1; TRBD2 aligns across 7 bases. From germline, CDR1 is SNHLY and CDR2 FYNNEI. V dropped 7 bases and J dropped 3; count of bases not matched to a gene: 6. The CDR3 runs to 14 residues. This CDR3 reads CASTPGLLYNEQFF. The CDR3 DNA is TGTGCCAGCACCCCGGGACTACTCTACAATGAGCAGTTCTTC.

The J gene is TRBJ2-1, the V gene TRBV7-8, with 7 bases aligning to TRBD1. Germline trimming cut 4 bases from V and 4 bases from J; bases unmatched to any gene: 7. Germline V gene lookup returns CDR1 SGHVS and CDR2 FQNEAQ. The CDR3 runs to 15 residues. The CDR3 loop is CASSSVGQRYNEQFF. CDR3 bases: TGTGCCAGCAGCTCGGTGGGACAGCGATACAATGAGCAGTTCTTC.

This clone was seen once. The chain employs TRBV7-3 and TRBJ2-2, with D possibly TRBD2 on 5 matching bases. This CDR3 has 15 residues. Germline CDR1 reads SGHTA; CDR2 reads FQGTGA. V lost 5 bases and J 1 base, leaving 11 bases between the germline ends. CDR3 DNA sequence: TGTGCCAGCAGCCCACGGACTGGGAACACCGGGGAGCTGTTTTTT. It is translated as CASSPRTGNTGELFF.

This sequence joins TRBV10-3 and TRBJ1-5; D might be TRBD1 (6 bases). This CDR3 contains 13 residues. Germline lookup yields CDR1 ENHRY and CDR2 SYGVKD. V lost 9 bases, J lost 5 bases, and 14 bases lay in between. The CDR3, as DNA: TGTGCCATTTCCAGGGGTGGGTATCAGCCCCAGCATTTT. Its translation: CAISRGGYQPQHF.

The chain employs TRBV27 and TRBJ2-5; weak D call: TRBD1 (6 bases). This CDR3 spans 17 amino acids. Germline CDR1 is MNHEY and CDR2 is SMNVEV (reference sequence). The V end was cut by 10 bases, the J end by 5 bases, with 29 bases between. CDR3 amino acids: CATKTRAVSLGGETQYF. The CDR3 nucleotides are TGTGCCACCAAAACCAGGGCGGTTTCACTTGGGGGCGAGACCCAGTACTTC.

This chain uses TRBV5-1 with TRBJ2-2; 9 nucleotides align to TRBD1. This CDR3 is 19 amino acids long. Germline V gene data show CDR1 as SGHRS and CDR2 as YFSETQ. The junction had 14 bases not matched to a gene; V was cut back by 1 base and J by 4 bases. The CDR3 nucleotides are TGCGCCAGCAGCTTGCAACCACTCAACAGGGGGCTTGGCACCGGGGAGCTGTTTTTT. Its protein product is CASSLQPLNRGLGTGELFF.